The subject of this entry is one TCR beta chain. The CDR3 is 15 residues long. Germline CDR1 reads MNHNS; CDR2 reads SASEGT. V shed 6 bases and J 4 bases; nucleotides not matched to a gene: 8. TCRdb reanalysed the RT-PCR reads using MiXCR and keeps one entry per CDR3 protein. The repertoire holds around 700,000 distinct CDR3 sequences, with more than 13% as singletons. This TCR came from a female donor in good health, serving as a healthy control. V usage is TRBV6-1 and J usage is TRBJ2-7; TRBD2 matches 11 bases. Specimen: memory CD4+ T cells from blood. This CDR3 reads CASRDGTSGAYEQYF. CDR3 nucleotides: TGTGCCAGCAGAGACGGGACTAGCGGAGCTTACGAGCAGTACTTC.